The 23 T cell receptor beta chains given below trace back to one sample, sequenced in a study of blood T cell repertoires in COVID-19. The data were produced by immunoSEQ multiplex PCR, yet TCRdb's version contains in-frame clones alone and is incomplete. The sample records 400,000 to 550,000 clones, 70% to 90% being singletons. Sequencing input: PBMCs or T cells enriched from blood (not recorded which). All receptors derive from a woman younger than 30 with acute COVID-19.

This clone showed up just once. The chain joins TRBV2 to TRBJ2-7; 10 bases are a match to TRBD2. The CDR3 has 15 residues. With V trimmed by 3 bases and J by 6 bases, 8 bases remained unmatched. CDR1 is SNHLY and CDR2 is FYNNEI in the germline V gene. CDR3 nucleotides: TGTGCCAGCAGTGAGCAGCGGGGGGGCCAGGGCGAGCAGTACTTC. Protein product: CASSEQRGGQGEQYF.

The V gene is TRBV7-2, the J gene TRBJ1-2; D is unclear. V lost 5 bases and J 4 bases, leaving 14 bases between the germline ends. Per the germline V gene, CDR1 is SGHTA and CDR2 is FQGNSA. The CDR3 totals 14 residues. CDR3 sequence: CASSQQISGYGYTF. As DNA, the CDR3 is TGTGCCAGCAGCCAACAGATTAGTGGCTATGGCTACACCTTC. Full variable domain (rest looked up from reference TRBV7-2 and TRBJ1-2): GAGVSQSPSNKVTEKGKDVELRCDPISGHTALYWYRQSLGQGLEFLIYFQGNSAPDKSGLPSDRFSAERTGGSVSTLTIQRTQQEDSAVYLCASSQQISGYGYTFGSGTRLTVV.

This chain connects TRBV29-1 to TRBJ2-7; 7 bases line up with TRBD1. CDR1 and CDR2 (germline): SQVTM, ANQGSEA. The CDR3 covers 16 residues. V dropped 6 bases and J dropped 5; count of bases not matched to a gene: 19. In DNA form, the CDR3 reads TGCAGCGTAGTGGACAGGAGCCGGGGAATAGGAAACGAGCAGTACTTC. Translated, it gives CSVVDRSRGIGNEQYF.

The chain has TRBV10-2 and TRBJ1-5; 9 nucleotides match TRBD1. The CDR3 sequence is 15 residues long. With 5 bases clipped from V and 7 bases from J, the junction kept 9 bases outside the gene matches. CDR1 is WSHSY, CDR2 SAAADI, per germline. The CDR3 sequence is CASSLGGQGLQPQHF. The CDR3 bases are TGCGCCAGCAGTCTTGGGGGACAGGGTTTGCAGCCCCAGCATTTT.

The V call is TRBV7-2, the J call TRBJ2-1, with 7 bases matching TRBD2. The germline CDR1 and CDR2 sequences are SGHTA and FQGNSA. This CDR3 spans 16 amino acids. The ends lost 1 base at V and 6 bases at J; junction bases unmatched: 9. CDR3 nucleotides: TGTGCCAGCAGCTTAGTTCGGCTAGCGGAAACCAATGAGCAGTTCTTC. Its protein is CASSLVRLAETNEQFF.

The chain has TRBV19 and TRBJ2-5; 9 bases map to TRBD1. Losses at the gene ends were 3 bases for V and 2 bases for J; bases not matched to a gene: 4. There are 15 residues in the CDR3. CDR1 and CDR2 from the germline V gene are LNHDA and SQIVND (reference sequence). CDR3 nucleotides: TGTGCCAGTAGTATCCTAGACAGGGGGCAAGAGACCCAGTACTTC. This sequence encodes CASSILDRGQETQYF.

This chain links TRBV5-4 with TRBJ1-2; D call uncertain. This CDR3 region has 15 residues. V lost 0 bases and J lost 8, with 17 bases in between. CDR1 is SGHNT, CDR2 YYREEE, per germline (reference sequence). The CDR3 here is CASSLGSGIIGGYTF. CDR3 in DNA: TGTGCCAGCAGCTTGGGCTCGGGGATTATTGGAGGCTACACCTTC.

The chain uses TRBV6-1 and TRBJ1-5; 9 positions agree with TRBD1. Germline assignment: CDR1 MNHNS and CDR2 SASEGT. V trimming: 2 bases; J trimming: 7 bases; junction bases outside the gene matches: 6. There are 15 residues in the CDR3. As DNA, the CDR3 is TGTGCCAGCAGTGAATGGGGACAGGGAGGACAGCCCCAGCATTTT. Translated, it gives CASSEWGQGGQPQHF.

The genes are TRBV5-1 and TRBJ1-5; no firm D call. CDR1 and CDR2 (germline): SGHRS, YFSETQ. V was shortened by 3 bases and J by 1 base, with 11 bases between the two germline ends. CDR3 size: 15 residues. In DNA, the CDR3 is TGCGCCAGCAGCTCGGGGTCTGAAAGCAATCAGCCCCAGCATTTT. This translates into CASSSGSESNQPQHF.

J is TRBJ1-5 and V is TRBV7-2; 7 nucleotides line up with TRBD1. V was pared by 4 bases and J by 4 bases, with 4 bases of the junction left unmatched. This CDR3 comprises 14 residues. Per the germline V gene, CDR1 is SGHTA and CDR2 is FQGNSA. The CDR3 DNA reads TGTGCCAGCAGCTACGGGACAGCGAATCAGCCCCAGCATTTT. Protein sequence: CASSYGTANQPQHF.

This clone has only a few counts. The chain recombines TRBV6-5 with TRBJ2-1; tentative D call: TRBD1 (5 bases). The CDR3 contains 15 residues. Trimming shortened V by 4 bases and J by 0 bases, and 10 bases separated the two germline ends. From germline, CDR1 is MNHEY and CDR2 SVGAGI. CDR3 nucleotides: TGTGCCAGCAGTTCGTACAGGAGCTCCTACAATGAGCAGTTCTTC. Its translation: CASSSYRSSYNEQFF.

The CDR3: CASSLVSLISGNTIYF. CDR3 sequence (DNA): TGTGCCAGCAGCTTAGTCTCTCTAATATCTGGAAACACCATATATTTT. The chain carries TRBV5-6 and TRBJ1-3; D unresolved. From germline, CDR1 is SGHDT and CDR2 YYEEEE. CDR3 size: 16 residues. The V end lost 2 bases, the J end lost 1 base, and 13 bases lay between the germline ends.

V gene TRBV19 combines with J gene TRBJ2-2; D gene uncertain. The germline CDR1 and CDR2 sequences are LNHDA and SQIVND (reference sequence). V was trimmed by 3 bases and J by 2 bases, leaving 10 bases between them. CDR3 length: 15 residues. CDR3 residues: CASSIDLRNTGELFF. The CDR3 coding sequence is TGTGCCAGTAGTATCGACTTACGTAACACCGGGGAGCTGTTTTTT.

This clone was detected once. This rearrangement joins TRBV29-1 to TRBJ2-3, with D maybe TRBD2 (5 bases). CDR3 length equals 15 residues. CDR1 and CDR2 (germline): SQVTM, ANQGSEA. Trimming left V 6 bases short and J 3 bases short, with 19 bases between. The CDR3 loop is CSVEIRGIPTDTQYF. Written as DNA, the CDR3 is TGCAGCGTAGAGATCCGGGGTATACCGACAGATACGCAGTATTTT.

This chain connects TRBV28 to TRBJ2-7, with a tentative D call TRBD1 (8 bases). The ends were cut back, 4 bases at V and 0 bases at J, with 25 bases in the middle. Germline-derived CDR1 and CDR2 are MDHEN and SYDVKM. The length of the CDR3 is 19 residues. The CDR3: CASSSGTGFLLASSYEQYF. The DNA for the CDR3 is TGTGCCAGCAGTTCCGGGACAGGATTTTTACTAGCGTCCTCCTACGAGCAGTACTTC.

This clone appeared a single time. One end of the junction is discordant with germline, which a read error may explain. The chain carries TRBV5-6 and TRBJ2-5; weak D call: TRBD2 (6 bases). CDR1 and CDR2 from the germline V gene are SGHDT and YYEEEE. This CDR3 region has 15 residues. DNA for the CDR3: TGTGCCAGCAGTTTGGCGGGGTTGGTCCAAGAGACCCAGTACTTC. Translating it yields CASSLAGLVQETQYF. The entire variable domain, with the rest obtained from reference TRBV5-6 and TRBJ2-5, is as follows: DAGVTQSPTHLIKTRGQQVTLRCSPKSGHDTVSWYQQALGQGPQFIFQYYEEEERQRGNFPDRFSGHQFPNYSSELNVNALLLGDSALYLCASSLAGLVQETQYFGPGTRLLVL.

The chain recombines TRBV7-3 with TRBJ2-5, with 9 bases matching TRBD1. Germline V gene lookup returns CDR1 SGHTA and CDR2 FQGTGA. The CDR3 covers 16 residues. V dropped 2 bases and J dropped 0; count of bases not matched to a gene: 4. CDR3 sequence: CASSLGQGRYQETQYF. CDR3 in DNA: TGTGCCAGCAGCTTAGGACAGGGGCGCTACCAAGAGACCCAGTACTTC.

The chain recombines TRBV6-5 with TRBJ1-5, with D perhaps matching TRBD1 (6 bases). This CDR3 contains 15 residues. Trimming removed 8 bases from V and 3 bases from J, with 17 bases in between. CDR1 and CDR2 (germline): MNHEY, SVGAGI. CDR3 residues: CASHPGQRSNQPQHF. In DNA, the CDR3 is TGTGCCAGCCATCCCGGACAGAGGTCCAATCAGCCCCAGCATTTT.

Turning to this clone: A junction boundary mismatches the germline segment, possibly from a read error. J is TRBJ1-4 and V is TRBV3-1 (or the pseudogene TRBV3-2); no definite D call. Germline CDR1 LGHDT, CDR2 YNNKEL (reference sequence). The length of the CDR3 is 16 residues. CDR3 region: CASGQGNHPASEKLFF. CDR3 coding DNA: TGTGCCAGCGGCCAAGGGAACCACCCAGCGAGTGAAAAACTGTTTTTT.

V and J are TRBV6-1 and TRBJ2-7, with D possibly being TRBD1 (6 bases). The CDR3 is 15 amino acids. The germline V gene encodes CDR1 MNHNS and CDR2 SASEGT. Between the trimmed V and J ends, which lost 1 base and 2 bases, there was a span of 12 bases. The CDR3 here is CASSEDKGVPYEQYF. The DNA for the CDR3 is TGTGCCAGCAGTGAAGATAAGGGGGTCCCCTACGAGCAGTACTTC.

Of note for this clone: An end of the junction differs from the germline gene, which may be a read error. The V call is TRBV7-2, the J call TRBJ2-4; no clear D gene. Germline loops: CDR1 SGHTA, CDR2 FQGNSA. CDR3 length: 13 residues. CDR3 sequence reads: CASSHTYGGDPDF. CDR3 in DNA: TGTGCCAGCAGCCACACTTACGGCGGTGACCCAGACTTC.

The table lists this clone with a few counts. The chain carries TRBV5-1 and TRBJ1-2; D remains unclear. Per the germline V gene, CDR1 is SGHRS and CDR2 is YFSETQ. V was cut by 4 bases and J by 2 bases, with 6 bases left in between. This CDR3 spans 12 amino acids. CDR3 residues: CASSPGNYGYTF. The CDR3 DNA follows: TGCGCCAGCAGCCCCGGGAACTATGGCTACACCTTC.

This clone was seen only once. J is TRBJ2-7 and V is TRBV2; 7 positions agree with TRBD2. V dropped 8 bases and J dropped 7; count of bases not matched to a gene: 14. This CDR3 region has 14 residues. Germline assignment: CDR1 SNHLY and CDR2 FYNNEI. CDR3 amino acids: CASVGGEGPPEQYF. The DNA for the CDR3 is TGTGCCAGCGTGGGGGGGGAGGGCCCCCCGGAGCAGTACTTC.